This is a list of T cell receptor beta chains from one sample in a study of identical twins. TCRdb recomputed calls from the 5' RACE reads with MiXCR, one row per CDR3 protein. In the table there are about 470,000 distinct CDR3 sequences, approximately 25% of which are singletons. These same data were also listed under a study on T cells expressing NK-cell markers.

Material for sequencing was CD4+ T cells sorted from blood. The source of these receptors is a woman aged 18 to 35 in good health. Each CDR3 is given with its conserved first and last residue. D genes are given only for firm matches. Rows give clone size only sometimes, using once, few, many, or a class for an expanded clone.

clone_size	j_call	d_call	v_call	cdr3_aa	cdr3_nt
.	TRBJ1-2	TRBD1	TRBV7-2	CASGYTGTEYGYTF	TGTGCCAGCGGGTACACCGGGACAGAGTATGGCTACACCTTC
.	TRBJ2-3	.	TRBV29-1	CSVGAAASTDTQYF	TGCAGCGTTGGCGCAGCGGCTAGCACAGATACGCAGTATTTT
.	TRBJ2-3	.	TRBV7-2	CASSRSLGSSTDTQYF	TGTGCCAGCAGCCGCAGCCTGGGCAGCTCCACAGATACGCAGTATTTT
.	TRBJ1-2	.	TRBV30	CAWSVSRGYTF	TGTGCCTGGAGTGTATCCAGGGGCTACACCTTC
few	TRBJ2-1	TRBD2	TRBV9	CASSVTSGAYNEQFF	TGTGCCAGCAGCGTGACTAGCGGGGCCTACAATGAGCAGTTCTTC
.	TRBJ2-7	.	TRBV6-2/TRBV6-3	CASSYRSTSSYEQYF	TGTGCCAGCAGTTACAGGTCGACCAGCTCCTACGAGCAGTACTTC
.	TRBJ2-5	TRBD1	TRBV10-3	CAISESTGSGETQYF	TGTGCCATCAGTGAGTCGACAGGGTCGGGAGAGACCCAGTACTTC
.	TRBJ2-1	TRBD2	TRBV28	CASSPGLAGYKFF	TGTGCCAGCAGCCCCGGACTAGCGGGATATAAGTTCTTC
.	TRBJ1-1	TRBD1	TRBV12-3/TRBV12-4	CASREGAWTEAFF	TGTGCCAGCAGAGAGGGGGCTTGGACTGAAGCTTTCTTT
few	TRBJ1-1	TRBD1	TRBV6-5	CASSYQGAANTEAFF	TGTGCCAGCAGTTACCAGGGGGCGGCGAACACTGAAGCTTTCTTT
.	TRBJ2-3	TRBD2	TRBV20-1	CSASSGGRTDTQYF	TGCAGTGCTTCAAGCGGGGGGCGCACAGATACGCAGTATTTT
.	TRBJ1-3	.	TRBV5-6	CASSLRGPGNTIYF	TGTGCCAGCAGCTTGCGAGGGCCTGGAAACACCATATATTTT
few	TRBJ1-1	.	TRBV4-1	CASRPTEGGSAFF	TGCGCCAGCCGACCAACCGAAGGGGGATCCGCTTTCTTT
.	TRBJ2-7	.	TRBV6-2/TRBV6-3	CASGNRRYEQYF	TGTGCCAGCGGGAATCGGAGGTACGAGCAGTACTTC
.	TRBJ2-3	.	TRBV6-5	CASSSVARDTQYF	TGTGCCAGCAGTTCCGTGGCCAGGGATACGCAGTATTTT
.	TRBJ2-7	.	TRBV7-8	CASSFSGASYEQYF	TGTGCCAGCAGCTTTTCCGGAGCCTCCTACGAGCAGTACTTC
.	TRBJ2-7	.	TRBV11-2	CASSLMGEQYF	TGTGCCAGCAGCTTAATGGGCGAGCAGTACTTC
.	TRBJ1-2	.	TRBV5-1	CASSADGPNYGYTF	TGCGCCAGCAGCGCGGACGGGCCTAACTATGGCTACACCTTC
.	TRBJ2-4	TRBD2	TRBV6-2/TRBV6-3	CASSLTGTSGGAGGTAKNIQYF	TGTGCCAGCAGTCTCACTGGTACTAGCGGGGGGGCAGGGGGAACGGCCAAGAACATTCAGTACTTC
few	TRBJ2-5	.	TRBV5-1	CASSGPTSDLTQETQYF	TGCGCCAGCAGCGGACCCACATCGGACCTGACTCAAGAGACCCAGTACTTC
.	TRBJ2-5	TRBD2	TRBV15	CATSRVGTSGETQYF	TGTGCCACCAGCAGAGTAGGGACTAGCGGGGAGACCCAGTACTTC
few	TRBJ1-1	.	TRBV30	CAWRSWNTEAFF	TGTGCCTGGAGAAGCTGGAACACTGAAGCTTTCTTT
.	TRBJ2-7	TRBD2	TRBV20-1	CSARPIAGGIEQYF	TGCAGTGCTAGACCGATAGCGGGAGGAATCGAGCAGTACTTC
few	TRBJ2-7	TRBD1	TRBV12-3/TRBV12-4	CASSLSEAGGSYEQYF	TGTGCCAGCAGTTTAAGCGAGGCAGGGGGCTCCTACGAGCAGTACTTC
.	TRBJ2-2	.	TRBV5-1	CASSWTYRDSNTGELFF	TGCGCCAGCAGCTGGACTTACAGGGATTCGAACACCGGGGAGCTGTTTTTT
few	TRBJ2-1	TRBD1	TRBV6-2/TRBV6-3	CASRGIRTGDYNEQFF	TGTGCCAGCAGGGGAATTAGGACAGGGGACTACAATGAGCAGTTCTTC
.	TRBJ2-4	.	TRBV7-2	CASSPREGRIAKNIQYF	TGTGCCAGCAGCCCTCGTGAGGGCCGGATAGCCAAAAACATTCAGTACTTC
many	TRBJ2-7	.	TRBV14	CASSQEPRGEQYF	TGTGCCAGCAGCCAAGAACCCCGGGGCGAGCAGTACTTC